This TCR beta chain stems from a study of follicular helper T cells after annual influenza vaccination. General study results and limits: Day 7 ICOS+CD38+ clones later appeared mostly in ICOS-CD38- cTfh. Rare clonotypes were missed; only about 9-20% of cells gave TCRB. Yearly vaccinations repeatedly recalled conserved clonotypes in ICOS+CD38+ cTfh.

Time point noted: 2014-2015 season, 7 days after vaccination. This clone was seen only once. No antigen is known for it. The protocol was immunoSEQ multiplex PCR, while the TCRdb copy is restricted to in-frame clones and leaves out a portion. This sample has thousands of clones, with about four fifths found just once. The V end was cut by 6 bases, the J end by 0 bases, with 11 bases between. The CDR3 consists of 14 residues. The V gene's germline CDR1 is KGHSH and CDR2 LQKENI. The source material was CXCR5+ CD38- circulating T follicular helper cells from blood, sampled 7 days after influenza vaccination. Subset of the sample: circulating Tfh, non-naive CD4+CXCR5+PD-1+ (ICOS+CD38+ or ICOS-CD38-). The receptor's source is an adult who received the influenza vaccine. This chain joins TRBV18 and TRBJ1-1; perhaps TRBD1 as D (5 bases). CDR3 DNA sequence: TGTGCCAGCTCGCCAGGGATCCTGAACACTGAAGCTTTCTTT. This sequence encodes CASSPGILNTEAFF.